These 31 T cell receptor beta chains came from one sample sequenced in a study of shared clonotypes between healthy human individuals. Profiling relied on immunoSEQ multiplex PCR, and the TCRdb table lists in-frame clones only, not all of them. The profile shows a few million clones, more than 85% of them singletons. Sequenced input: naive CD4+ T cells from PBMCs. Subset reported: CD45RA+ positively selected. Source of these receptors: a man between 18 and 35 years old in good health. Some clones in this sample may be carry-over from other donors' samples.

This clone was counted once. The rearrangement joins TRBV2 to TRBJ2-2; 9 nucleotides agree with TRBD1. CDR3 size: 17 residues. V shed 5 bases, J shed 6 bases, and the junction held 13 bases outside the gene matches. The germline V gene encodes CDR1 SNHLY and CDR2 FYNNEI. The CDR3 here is CASSLYRDRVDAGELFF. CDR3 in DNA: TGTGCCAGCAGTCTCTATCGGGACAGGGTTGATGCCGGGGAGCTGTTTTTT. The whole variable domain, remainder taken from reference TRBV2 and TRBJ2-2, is EPEVTQTPSHQVTQMGQEVILRCVPISNHLYFYWYRQILGQKVEFLVSFYNNEISEKSEIFDDQFSVERPDGSNFTLKIRSTKLEDSAMYFCASSLYRDRVDAGELFFGEGSRLTVL.

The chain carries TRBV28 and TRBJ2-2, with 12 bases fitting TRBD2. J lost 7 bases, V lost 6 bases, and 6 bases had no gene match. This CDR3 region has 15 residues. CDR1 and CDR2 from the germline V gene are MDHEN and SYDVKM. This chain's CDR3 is CASSRTSGMGGELFF. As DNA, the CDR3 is TGTGCCAGCAGCCGGACTAGCGGGATGGGCGGGGAGCTGTTTTTT. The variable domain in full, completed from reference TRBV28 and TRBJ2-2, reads DVKVTQSSRYLVKRTGEKVFLECVQDMDHENMFWYRQDPGLGLRLIYFSYDVKMKEKGDIPEGYSVSREKKERFSLILESASTNQTSMYLCASSRTSGMGGELFFGEGSRLTVL.

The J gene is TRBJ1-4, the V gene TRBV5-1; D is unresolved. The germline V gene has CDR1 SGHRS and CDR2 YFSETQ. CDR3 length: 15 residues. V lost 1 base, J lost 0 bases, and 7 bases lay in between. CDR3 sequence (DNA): TGCGCCAGCAGCTTGACGAGTACAACTAATGAAAAACTGTTTTTT. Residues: CASSLTSTTNEKLFF.

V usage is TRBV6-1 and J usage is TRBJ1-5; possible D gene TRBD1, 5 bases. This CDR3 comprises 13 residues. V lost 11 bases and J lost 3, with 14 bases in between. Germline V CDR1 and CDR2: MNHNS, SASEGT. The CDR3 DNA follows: TGTGCCGCGATGGGGGGGGACAATCAGCCCCAGCATTTT. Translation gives CAAMGGDNQPQHF.

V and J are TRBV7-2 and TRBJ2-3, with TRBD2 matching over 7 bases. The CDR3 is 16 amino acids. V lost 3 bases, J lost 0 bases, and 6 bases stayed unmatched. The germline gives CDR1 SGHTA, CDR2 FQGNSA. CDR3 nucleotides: TGTGCCAGCAGCTTTTCTAAGCGGGGAAGCACAGATACGCAGTATTTT. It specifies CASSFSKRGSTDTQYF.

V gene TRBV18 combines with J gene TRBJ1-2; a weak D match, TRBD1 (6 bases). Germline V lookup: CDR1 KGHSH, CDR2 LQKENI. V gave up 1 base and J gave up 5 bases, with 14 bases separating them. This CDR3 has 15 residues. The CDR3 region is CASSPLSRQGYGYTF. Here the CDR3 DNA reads TGTGCCAGCTCACCACTAAGTCGCCAGGGGTATGGCTACACCTTC.

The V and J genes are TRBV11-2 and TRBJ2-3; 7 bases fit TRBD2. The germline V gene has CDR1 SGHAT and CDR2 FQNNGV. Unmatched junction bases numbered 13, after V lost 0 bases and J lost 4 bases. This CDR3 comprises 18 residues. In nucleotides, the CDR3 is TGTGCCAGCAGCTTAGATCCTTTTCCGGGAGGTCGGGCAGATACGCAGTATTTT. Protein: CASSLDPFPGGRADTQYF.

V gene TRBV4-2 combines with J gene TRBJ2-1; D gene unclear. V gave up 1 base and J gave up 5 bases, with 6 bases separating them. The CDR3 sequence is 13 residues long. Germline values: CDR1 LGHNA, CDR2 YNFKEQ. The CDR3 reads CASSQGRNNEQFF. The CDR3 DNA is TGTGCCAGCAGCCAAGGTAGGAACAATGAGCAGTTCTTC.

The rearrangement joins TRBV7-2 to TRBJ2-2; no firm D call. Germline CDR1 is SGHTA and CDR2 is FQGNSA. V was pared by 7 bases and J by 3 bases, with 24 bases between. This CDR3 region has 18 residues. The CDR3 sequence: CASTSPRAVRPYTGELFF. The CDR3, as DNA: TGTGCCAGCACCTCTCCTCGGGCTGTCCGACCCTACACCGGGGAGCTGTTTTTT.

CDR3 in DNA: TGTGCCAGCAGTTGGGGGTTTGAAGCTTTCTTT. Translated: CASSWGFEAFF. This chain connects TRBV28 to TRBJ1-1, with a possible D match to TRBD1 (5 bases). Germline CDR1 reads MDHEN; CDR2 reads SYDVKM. CDR3 size: 11 residues. Trimming removed 4 bases from V and 7 bases from J, with 7 bases in between.

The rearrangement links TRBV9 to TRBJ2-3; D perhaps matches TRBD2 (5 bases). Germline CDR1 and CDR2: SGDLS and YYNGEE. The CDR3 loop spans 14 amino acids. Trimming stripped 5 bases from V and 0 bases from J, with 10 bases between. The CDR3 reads CASRGSLSTDTQYF. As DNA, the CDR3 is TGTGCCAGCAGAGGGAGTTTGAGCACAGATACGCAGTATTTT.

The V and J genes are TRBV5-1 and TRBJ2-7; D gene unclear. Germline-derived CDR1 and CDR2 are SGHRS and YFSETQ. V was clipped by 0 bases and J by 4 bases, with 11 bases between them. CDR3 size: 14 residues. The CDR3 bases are TGCGCCAGCAGCTTGGATCTGGGTTGGTACGAGCAGTACTTC. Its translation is CASSLDLGWYEQYF.

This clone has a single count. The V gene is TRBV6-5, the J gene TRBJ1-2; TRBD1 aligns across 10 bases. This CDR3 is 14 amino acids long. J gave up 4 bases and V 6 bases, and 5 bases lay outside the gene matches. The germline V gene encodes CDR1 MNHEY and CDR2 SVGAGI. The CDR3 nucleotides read TGTGCCAGCAGCCCCCGGACAGGGGGCTATGGCTACACCTTC. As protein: CASSPRTGGYGYTF.

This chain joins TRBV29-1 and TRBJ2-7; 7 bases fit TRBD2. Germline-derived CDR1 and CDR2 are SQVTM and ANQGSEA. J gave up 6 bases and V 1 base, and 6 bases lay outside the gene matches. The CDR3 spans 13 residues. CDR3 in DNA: TGCAGCGTTGAAGTCTTTGCTAGCGGCGAGCAGTACTTC. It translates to CSVEVFASGEQYF.

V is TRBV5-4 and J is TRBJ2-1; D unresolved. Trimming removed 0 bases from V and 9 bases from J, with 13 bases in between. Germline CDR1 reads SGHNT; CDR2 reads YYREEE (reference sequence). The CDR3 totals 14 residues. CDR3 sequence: CASSLAEPTSEQFF. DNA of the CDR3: TGTGCCAGCAGCTTGGCTGAACCAACCAGTGAGCAGTTCTTC.

The CDR3 spells CASSQEGSDTQYF. CDR3 nucleotide sequence: TGCGCCAGCAGCCAAGAGGGGTCGGATACGCAGTATTTT. This sequence joins TRBV4-1 and TRBJ2-3; the D is unclear. V lost 0 bases and J 6 bases, leaving 7 bases between the germline ends. Germline V CDR1 and CDR2: MGHRA, YSYEKL. The CDR3 is made up of 13 amino acids.

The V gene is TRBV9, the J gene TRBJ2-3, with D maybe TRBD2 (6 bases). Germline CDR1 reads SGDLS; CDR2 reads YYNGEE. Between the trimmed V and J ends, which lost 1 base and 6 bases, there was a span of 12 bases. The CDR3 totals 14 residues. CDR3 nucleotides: TGTGCCAGCAGCGTACGGGAGATTGTGGATACGCAGTATTTT. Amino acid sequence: CASSVREIVDTQYF.

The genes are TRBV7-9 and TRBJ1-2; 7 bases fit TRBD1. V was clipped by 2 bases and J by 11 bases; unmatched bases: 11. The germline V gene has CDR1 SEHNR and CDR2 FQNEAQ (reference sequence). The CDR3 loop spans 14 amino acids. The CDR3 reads CASSLHQGQEVYTF. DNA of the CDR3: TGTGCCAGCAGCTTACACCAAGGACAGGAGGTGTACACCTTC.

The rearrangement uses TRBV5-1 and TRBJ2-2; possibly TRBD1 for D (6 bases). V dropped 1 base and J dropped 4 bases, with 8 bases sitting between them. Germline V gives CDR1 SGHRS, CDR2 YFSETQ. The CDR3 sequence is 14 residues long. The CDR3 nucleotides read TGCGCCAGCAGCTTGACAGGGATCACCGGGGAGCTGTTTTTT. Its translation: CASSLTGITGELFF.

Here the CDR3 DNA reads TGTGCCAGCAGTTATACAGGGTACGAGCAGTACTTC. Translated, it gives CASSYTGYEQYF. This chain connects TRBV6-6 to TRBJ2-7; D perhaps matches TRBD1 (6 bases). The length of the CDR3 is 12 residues. Germline values: CDR1 MNHNY, CDR2 SVGAGI (reference sequence). V was pared by 3 bases and J by 4 bases, with 7 bases between.

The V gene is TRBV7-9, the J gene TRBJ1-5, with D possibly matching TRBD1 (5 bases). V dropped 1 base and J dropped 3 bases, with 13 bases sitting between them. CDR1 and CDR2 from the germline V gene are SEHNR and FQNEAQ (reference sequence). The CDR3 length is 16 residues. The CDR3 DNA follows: TGTGCCAGCAGCTTAGGTGCAGGGTCTTACAATCAGCCCCAGCATTTT. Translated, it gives CASSLGAGSYNQPQHF.

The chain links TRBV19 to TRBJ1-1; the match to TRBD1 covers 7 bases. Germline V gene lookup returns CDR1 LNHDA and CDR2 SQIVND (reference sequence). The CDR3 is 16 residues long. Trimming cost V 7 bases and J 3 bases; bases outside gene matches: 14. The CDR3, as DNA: TGTGCCAGTATTAGGAACAGGGGCTCGGTTTACACTGAAGCTTTCTTT. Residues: CASIRNRGSVYTEAFF.

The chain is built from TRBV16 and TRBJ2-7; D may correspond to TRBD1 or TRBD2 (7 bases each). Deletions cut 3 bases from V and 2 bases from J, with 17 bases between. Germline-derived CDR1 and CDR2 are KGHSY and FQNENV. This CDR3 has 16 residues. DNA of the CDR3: TGTGCCAGCAGCCATCTCGGTCAGGGGGGGACCTACGAGCAGTACTTC. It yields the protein CASSHLGQGGTYEQYF.

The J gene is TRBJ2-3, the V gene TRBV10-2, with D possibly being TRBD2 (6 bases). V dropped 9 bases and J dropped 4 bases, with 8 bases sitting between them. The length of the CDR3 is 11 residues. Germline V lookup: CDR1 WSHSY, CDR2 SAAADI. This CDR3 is CASGGSDTQYF. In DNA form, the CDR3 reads TGCGCCAGTGGGGGGTCAGATACGCAGTATTTT.

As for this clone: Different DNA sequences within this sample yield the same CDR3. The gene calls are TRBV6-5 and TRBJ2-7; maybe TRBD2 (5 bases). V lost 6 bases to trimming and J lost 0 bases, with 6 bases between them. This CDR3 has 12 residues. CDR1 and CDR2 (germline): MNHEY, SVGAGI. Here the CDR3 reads CASRGSSYEQYF. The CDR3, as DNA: TGTGCCAGCAGAGGGAGCTCCTACGAGCAGTACTTC.

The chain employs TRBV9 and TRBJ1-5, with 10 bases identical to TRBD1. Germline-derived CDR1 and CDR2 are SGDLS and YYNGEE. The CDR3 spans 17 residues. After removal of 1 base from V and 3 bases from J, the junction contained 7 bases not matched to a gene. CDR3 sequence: CASSVFRDRGPNQPQHF. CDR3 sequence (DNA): TGTGCCAGCAGCGTATTCCGGGACAGGGGCCCCAATCAGCCCCAGCATTTT. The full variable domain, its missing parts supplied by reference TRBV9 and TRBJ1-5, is DSGVTQTPKHLITATGQRVTLRCSPRSGDLSVYWYQQSLDQGLQFLIQYYNGEERAKGNILERFSAQQFPDLHSELNLSSLELGDSALYFCASSVFRDRGPNQPQHFGDGTRLSIL.

CDR3 region: CASSRRGRNPSGYGYTF. As DNA, the CDR3 is TGTGCCAGCAGTCGCAGGGGGCGAAACCCCTCTGGCTATGGCTACACCTTC. The chain is built from TRBV28 and TRBJ1-2; 8 nucleotides line up with TRBD1. Per germline, CDR1 MDHEN and CDR2 SYDVKM. Trimming removed 5 bases from V and 4 bases from J; junction bases left unmatched: 15. The CDR3 covers 17 residues.

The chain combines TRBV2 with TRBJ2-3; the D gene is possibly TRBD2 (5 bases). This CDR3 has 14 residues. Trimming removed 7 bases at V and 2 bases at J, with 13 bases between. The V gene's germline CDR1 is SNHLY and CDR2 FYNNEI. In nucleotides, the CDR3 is TGTGCCAGCACCGTCACTAGAGCCACAGATACGCAGTATTTT. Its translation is CASTVTRATDTQYF.

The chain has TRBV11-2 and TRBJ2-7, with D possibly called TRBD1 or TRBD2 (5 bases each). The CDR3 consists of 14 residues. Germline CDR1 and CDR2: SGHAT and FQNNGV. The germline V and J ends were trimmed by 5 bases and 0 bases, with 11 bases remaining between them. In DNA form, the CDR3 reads TGTGCCAGCAGCCGAGGGGCAGTCTCCTACGAGCAGTACTTC. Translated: CASSRGAVSYEQYF.

Here the CDR3 DNA reads TGTGCCAGCAGCTTAACAGGGTCGCGAGAGCAGTACTTC. This translates into CASSLTGSREQYF. The J gene is TRBJ2-7, the V gene TRBV11-2; D perhaps matches TRBD1 (6 bases). Looked up from germline, CDR1 is SGHAT and CDR2 is FQNNGV. Trimming shortened V by 2 bases and J by 7 bases, and 12 bases separated the two germline ends. This CDR3 is built from 13 residues.

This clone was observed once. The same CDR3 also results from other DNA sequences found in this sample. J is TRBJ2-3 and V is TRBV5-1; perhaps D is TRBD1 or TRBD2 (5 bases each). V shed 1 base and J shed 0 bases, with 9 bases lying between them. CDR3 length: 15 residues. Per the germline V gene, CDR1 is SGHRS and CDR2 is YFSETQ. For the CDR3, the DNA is TGCGCCAGCAGCTTGCTCGGGGCTAGCACAGATACGCAGTATTTT. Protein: CASSLLGASTDTQYF.